The T cell receptor (beta chain) described here comes from a study of blood T cell repertoires in COVID-19. About the research overall: COVID-19 samples, acute and convalescent, were from the United States, Italy and Spain. The analysed material was cDNA or gDNA that came from T cells, B-cell-depleted T cells, or PBMCs.

Original data processing: Amplification of reference gene primers was used by the study to estimate nucleated cell counts. Data came from immunoSEQ multiplex PCR; TCRdb stores just in-frame clones and leaves some out. For V, J and clone size, that table is used; D and trimming come from the DNA. The table lists 70,000 to 95,000 clones, around 88% of them singletons. V lost 8 bases and J lost 8, with 38 bases in between. The length of the CDR3 is 20 residues. Germline CDR1 reads SGHNT; CDR2 reads YENEEA. The V and J genes are TRBV11-3 and TRBJ2-3; maybe TRBD1 (12 bases). This clonotype originated in a human donor in a cohort sampled during active COVID-19. Sequencing was done on a sample of peripheral blood. CDR3 bases: TGTGCCAGCTCCCACCCGGAGGGACAGGGGGCTGCTAGCGGGAGGCGTACGCAGTATTTT. Its protein is CASSHPEGQGAASGRRTQYF.